This T cell receptor (beta chain) was captured in a study of cytotoxic CD8 clonotypes in ibrutinib-treated CLL. Broader study findings: Relative to age-matched healthy donors, clonality at baseline was higher, and it tracked circulating CD8+ T-cell counts. Rising at ibrutinib response, clonality subsequently fell back toward baseline at progression.

The germline V gene encodes CDR1 MDHEN and CDR2 SYDVKM. Unmatched junction bases numbered 2, after V lost 5 bases and J lost 7 bases. CDR3 length: 12 amino acids. Sequenced by immunoSEQ multiplex PCR; TCRdb stores in-frame clones only, minus some. The top ten clones hold approximately 2% of a sample with roughly 160,000 clones, roughly 86% of them seen once. With regard to this clone: Its specificity is not known.

J is TRBJ2-7 and V is TRBV28; 10 bases map to TRBD1. The receptor comes from a human donor with chronic lymphocytic leukemia. The specimen comprised PBMCs, sampled after 12 months of ibrutinib treatment. The CDR3 DNA is TGTGCCAGCAGTGACAGGGGGCGGGAGCAGTACTTC. Translated: CASSDRGREQYF.